These 28 T cell receptor beta chains originate from one sample sequenced in a study of CD8+ T cells in alopecia areata. Treatment reported: oral pan-JAK inhibitor, 5-10 mg twice daily. Reverse transcription of extracted RNA yielded cDNA, which provided the sequencing template. The table came from immunoSEQ multiplex PCR; TCRdb's copy has only in-frame clones and leaves some out. The table records under 200,000 clones, 55% to 75% of them present only once. Sequenced here: CD4+ T cells sorted from blood, sampled at week 24, from a patient treated with tofacitinib. The receptors shown here come from a human donor with alopecia areata.

This sequence joins TRBV7-9 and TRBJ2-1; 10 nucleotides match TRBD1. Germline-derived CDR1 and CDR2 are SEHNR and FQNEAQ (reference sequence). The CDR3 spans 15 residues. The V gene end was trimmed by 5 bases and the J gene end by 3 bases; junction bases not matched to a gene: 4. CDR3 sequence (DNA): TGTGCCAGCAGCCCAGGACAGGGGGACTACAATGAGCAGTTCTTC. Translated, it gives CASSPGQGDYNEQFF.

This clone was observed a handful of times. The V call is TRBV29-1, the J call TRBJ2-5, with D perhaps matching TRBD1 (6 bases). The germline V gene has CDR1 SQVTM and CDR2 ANQGSEA. Deletions cut 6 bases from V and 7 bases from J, with 18 bases between. The length of the CDR3 is 13 residues. In DNA form, the CDR3 reads TGCAGCGTAGAGACAGGTGGATACGGGACCCAGTACTTC. It encodes CSVETGGYGTQYF.

The chain recombines TRBV4-2 with TRBJ1-5; D ambiguous. CDR1 and CDR2 (germline): LGHNA, YNFKEQ. V lost 3 bases and J 2 bases, leaving 5 bases between the germline ends. The CDR3 extends over 13 amino acids. The CDR3 coding sequence is TGTGCCAGCAGCCACCCTGGCAATCAGCCCCAGCATTTT. Encoded protein: CASSHPGNQPQHF.

This clone has only one observation. The chain couples TRBV30 to TRBJ1-5, with D possibly matching TRBD1 (5 bases). CDR3 size: 13 residues. Trimming shortened V by 2 bases and J by 6 bases, and 11 bases separated the two germline ends. The germline V gene encodes CDR1 GTSNPN and CDR2 SVGIG (reference sequence). The CDR3 DNA sequence: TGTGCCTGGAGTAAAGGGGAGGGTCAGCCCCAGCATTTT. It translates to CAWSKGEGQPQHF.

The chain uses TRBV30 and TRBJ1-1; D is undetermined. This CDR3 spans 12 amino acids. Germline CDR1 and CDR2: GTSNPN and SVGIG (reference sequence). V dropped 3 bases and J dropped 6 bases, with 11 bases sitting between them. CDR3 DNA: TGTGCCTGGAGCCGCCAAGTATCTGAAGCTTTCTTT. This translates into CAWSRQVSEAFF.

This clone turned up a few times. This chain connects TRBV11-1 to TRBJ2-5; D is unclear. Trimming stripped 1 base from V and 5 bases from J, with 14 bases between. This CDR3 is 15 amino acids long. The germline CDR1 and CDR2 sequences are SGHAT and FQDESV (reference sequence). The CDR3 sequence: CASSLGRGPVETQYF. As DNA, the CDR3 is TGTGCCAGCAGCTTAGGACGCGGCCCGGTGGAGACCCAGTACTTC.

The chain combines TRBV29-1 with TRBJ2-5, with 8 bases lining up with TRBD1. Germline CDR1 SQVTM, CDR2 ANQGSEA. There are 13 residues in the CDR3. Germline trimming cut 8 bases from V and 5 bases from J; bases unmatched to any gene: 10. The CDR3 region has the DNA TGCAGCACATCGACAGGGGTTATGGAGACCCAGTACTTC. Its protein product is CSTSTGVMETQYF.

The V call is TRBV6-5, the J call TRBJ2-2; D not certain. The CDR3 length is 12 residues. Deletions cut 6 bases from V and 4 bases from J, with 6 bases between. The germline CDR1 and CDR2 sequences are MNHEY and SVGAGI. The CDR3 reads CASRVPTGELFF. CDR3 nucleotides: TGTGCCAGCAGGGTTCCCACCGGGGAGCTGTTTTTT.

V usage is TRBV10-3 and J usage is TRBJ2-3; D is perhaps TRBD2 (6 bases). CDR1 and CDR2 (germline): ENHRY, SYGVKD. CDR3 size: 14 residues. Between the trimmed V and J ends, which lost 8 bases and 4 bases, there was a span of 16 bases. The CDR3 loop reads CAIGAEGSPDTQYF. The CDR3 coding sequence is TGTGCCATCGGGGCGGAGGGGTCCCCAGATACGCAGTATTTT.

This clone was detected only a few times. The chain links TRBV23-1 to TRBJ1-2; TRBD1 is a possible D gene (5 bases). TRBV23-1 belongs to the ORF category, with a function that is uncertain. The CDR3 is 15 amino acids. With 8 bases removed from V and 3 bases from J, the gap between germline ends came to 19 bases. CDR3 region: CASLTGTLEDYGYTF. As DNA, the CDR3 is TGCGCCAGCCTAACCGGGACCCTCGAGGACTATGGCTACACCTTC.

The DNA for the CDR3 is TGTGCCAGTAGTATAGATGGAGGCAAAGTCGGCTACACCTTC. Protein product: CASSIDGGKVGYTF. The rearrangement joins TRBV19 to TRBJ1-2, with unresolved D. Trimming left V 0 bases short and J 8 bases short, with 13 bases between. The CDR3 length is 14 residues. Germline-derived CDR1 and CDR2 are LNHDA and SQIVND (reference sequence).

The rearrangement links TRBV2 to TRBJ2-5, with D maybe TRBD2 (6 bases). The CDR3 totals 13 residues. Germline CDR1 reads SNHLY; CDR2 reads FYNNEI. V was trimmed by 4 bases and J by 5 bases, leaving 11 bases between them. DNA of the CDR3: TGTGCCAGCAGTGCGGGCAGCGGGGAGACCCAGTACTTC. Encoded protein: CASSAGSGETQYF.

This rearrangement joins TRBV2 to TRBJ2-6; a possible D gene is TRBD1 (6 bases). The CDR3 has 15 residues. The V end was cut by 5 bases, the J end by 3 bases, with 11 bases between. CDR1 and CDR2 (germline): SNHLY, FYNNEI. The CDR3 sequence is CASSSTGNGANVLTF. For the CDR3, the DNA is TGTGCCAGCAGTAGTACAGGGAATGGGGCCAACGTCCTGACTTTC.

The chain is built from TRBV11-3 and TRBJ2-3; TRBD1 matches 10 bases. Germline V gene sequence: CDR1 SGHNT, CDR2 YENEEA. This CDR3 contains 15 residues. V gave up 5 bases and J gave up 3 bases; unmatched junction bases: 5. The CDR3 loop reads CASSPDRGRTDTQYF. The CDR3 region has the DNA TGTGCCAGCAGCCCCGACAGGGGGCGGACAGATACGCAGTATTTT.

This chain connects TRBV30 to TRBJ2-7; D ambiguous. Germline lookup yields CDR1 GTSNPN and CDR2 SVGIG (reference sequence). Trimming left V 3 bases short and J 5 bases short, with 17 bases between. This CDR3 region has 14 residues. CDR3 coding DNA: TGTGCCTGGAGGGCCAGGTCAGCCCCCAACGAGCAGTACTTC. Translating gives CAWRARSAPNEQYF.

This clone was counted a few times. The V call is TRBV19, the J call TRBJ2-3; TRBD1 might be the D (6 bases). The CDR3 contains 15 residues. The germline CDR1 and CDR2 sequences are LNHDA and SQIVND (reference sequence). With 6 bases removed from V and 1 base from J, the gap between germline ends came to 14 bases. CDR3 coding DNA: TGTGCCAGTAGCTCGACAGGTTTCCGCACAGATACGCAGTATTTT. This codes for CASSSTGFRTDTQYF.

The chain is built from TRBV7-8 and TRBJ2-3; D ambiguous. Looked up from germline, CDR1 is SGHVS and CDR2 is FQNEAQ. V was cut by 5 bases and J by 8 bases, with 14 bases left in between. The CDR3 contains 13 residues. The CDR3 protein is CASSPQATSTQYF. CDR3 DNA sequence: TGTGCCAGCAGCCCTCAGGCTACGAGTACGCAGTATTTT.

The chain recombines TRBV30 with TRBJ1-5; no reliable D call. Germline assignment: CDR1 GTSNPN and CDR2 SVGIG (reference sequence). The CDR3 is 13 residues long. Trimming shortened V by 5 bases and J by 1 base, and 9 bases separated the two germline ends. CDR3 DNA sequence: TGTGCCTGGGATACACCGAGCAATCAGCCCCAGCATTTT. It specifies CAWDTPSNQPQHF.

The chain couples TRBV5-1 to TRBJ2-5; 8 bases line up with TRBD1. In germline, CDR1 is SGHRS, CDR2 YFSETQ. The CDR3 sequence is 14 residues long. The trim removed 1 base at V and 2 bases at J, leaving 1 base unmatched. Here the CDR3 reads CASSLRTGQETQYF. The CDR3 DNA sequence: TGCGCCAGCAGCTTGAGGACAGGGCAAGAGACCCAGTACTTC.

V is TRBV29-1 and J is TRBJ1-2; 8 positions match TRBD1. The CDR3 consists of 16 residues. V lost 3 bases and J lost 0; bases outside the gene matches: 9. Germline V gives CDR1 SQVTM, CDR2 ANQGSEA. As DNA, the CDR3 is TGCAGCGTTGAGGCAATGGACAGGGTTGCTAACTATGGCTACACCTTC. Protein: CSVEAMDRVANYGYTF.

This clone has only one observation. This chain links TRBV29-1 with TRBJ1-1; D might be TRBD1 (5 bases). This CDR3 is 14 amino acids long. V was pared by 3 bases and J by 1 base, with 12 bases between. Germline lookup yields CDR1 SQVTM and CDR2 ANQGSEA. In nucleotides, the CDR3 is TGCAGCGTTGAGGGGCGGCACTCGAACACTGAAGCTTTCTTT. Amino acid sequence: CSVEGRHSNTEAFF.

The V gene is TRBV25-1, the J gene TRBJ1-1; D is perhaps TRBD1 (5 bases). The CDR3 has 14 residues. Trimming pared 6 bases from V and 1 base from J, leaving 12 bases between. CDR1 and CDR2 (germline): MGHDK, SYGVNS. The CDR3 coding sequence is TGTGCCAGCAGGAATCAGGGACCGAACACTGAAGCTTTCTTT. Translation gives CASRNQGPNTEAFF.

This clone came up a few times. The V call is TRBV6-6, the J call TRBJ1-5; D not certain. The V end lost 6 bases, the J end lost 3 bases, and 12 bases lay between the germline ends. The germline V gene has CDR1 MNHNY and CDR2 SVGAGI (reference sequence). CDR3 length: 14 residues. This CDR3 reads CASSPFATNQPQHF. The CDR3, as DNA: TGTGCCAGCAGCCCCTTTGCCACCAATCAGCCCCAGCATTTT.

The CDR3 loop reads CATRDRDGGYNEQFF. The CDR3 nucleotides are TGTGCCACCCGCGACCGGGACGGGGGGTACAATGAGCAGTTCTTC. The chain couples TRBV15 to TRBJ2-1, with TRBD2 matching 7 bases. The CDR3 contains 15 residues. Trimming removed 8 bases from V and 4 bases from J; junction bases left unmatched: 11. The V gene's germline CDR1 is LNHNV and CDR2 YYDKDF (reference sequence).

The chain couples TRBV7-8 to TRBJ2-3, with TRBD1 as a possible D gene (6 bases). Germline V CDR1 and CDR2: SGHVS, FQNEAQ. The V and J ends lost 3 bases and 0 bases respectively, with 7 bases between them. The CDR3 consists of 14 residues. The CDR3: CASSFDRSTDTQYF. CDR3 sequence (DNA): TGTGCCAGCAGCTTCGACAGGAGCACAGATACGCAGTATTTT.

The rearrangement links TRBV29-1 to TRBJ1-1; TRBD1 aligns across 7 bases. V dropped 5 bases and J dropped 4; count of bases not matched to a gene: 7. CDR1 is SQVTM and CDR2 is ANQGSEA in the germline V gene. This CDR3 comprises 13 residues. The CDR3 DNA reads TGCAGCGTTTGGGAGGGGGCCGGCACTGAAGCTTTCTTT. The encoded protein is CSVWEGAGTEAFF.

Only a few counts were recorded for this clone. V is TRBV4-2 and J is TRBJ1-2, with a tentative D call TRBD1 (6 bases). In germline, CDR1 is LGHNA, CDR2 YNFKEQ. V was trimmed by 3 bases and J by 4 bases, leaving 18 bases between them. CDR3 length: 16 amino acids. The DNA for the CDR3 is TGTGCCAGCAGCCAGCGTTCGGGGGGCGTAAGCTATGGCTACACCTTC. This translates into CASSQRSGGVSYGYTF.

This chain uses TRBV15 with TRBJ1-2; D call uncertain. Germline values: CDR1 LNHNV, CDR2 YYDKDF (reference sequence). V gave up 0 bases and J gave up 2 bases, with 10 bases separating them. The CDR3 consists of 15 residues. DNA for the CDR3: TGTGCCACCAGCAGAGAGGGGAGATTAAACTATGGCTACACCTTC. It yields the protein CATSREGRLNYGYTF.